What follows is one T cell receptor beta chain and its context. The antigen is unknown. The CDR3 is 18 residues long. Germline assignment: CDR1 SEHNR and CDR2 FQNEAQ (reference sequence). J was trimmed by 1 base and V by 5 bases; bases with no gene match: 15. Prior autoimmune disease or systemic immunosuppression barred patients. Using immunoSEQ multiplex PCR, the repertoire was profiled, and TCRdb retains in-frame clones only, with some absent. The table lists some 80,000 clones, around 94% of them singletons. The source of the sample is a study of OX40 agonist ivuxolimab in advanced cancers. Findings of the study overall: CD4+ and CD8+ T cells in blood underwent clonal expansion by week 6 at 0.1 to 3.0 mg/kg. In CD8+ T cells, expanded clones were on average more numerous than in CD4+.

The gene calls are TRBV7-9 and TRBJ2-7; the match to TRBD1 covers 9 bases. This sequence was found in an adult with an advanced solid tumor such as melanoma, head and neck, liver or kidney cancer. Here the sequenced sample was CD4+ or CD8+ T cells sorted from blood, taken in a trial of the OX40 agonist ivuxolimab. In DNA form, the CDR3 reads TGTGCCAGCAGCCCCTACCCTGGGACAGGGATCAATTCCTACGAGCAGTACTTC. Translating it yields CASSPYPGTGINSYEQYF.